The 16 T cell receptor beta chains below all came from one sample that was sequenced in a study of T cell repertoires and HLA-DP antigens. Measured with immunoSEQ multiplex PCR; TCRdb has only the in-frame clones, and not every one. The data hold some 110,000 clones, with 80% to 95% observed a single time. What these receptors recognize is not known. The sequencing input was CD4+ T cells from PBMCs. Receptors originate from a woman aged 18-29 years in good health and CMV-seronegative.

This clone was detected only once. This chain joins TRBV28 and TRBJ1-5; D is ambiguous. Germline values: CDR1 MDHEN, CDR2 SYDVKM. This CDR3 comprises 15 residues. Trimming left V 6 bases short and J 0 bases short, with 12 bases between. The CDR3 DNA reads TGTGCCAGCAGGCTGACAACTGATAGCAATCAGCCCCAGCATTTT. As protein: CASRLTTDSNQPQHF.

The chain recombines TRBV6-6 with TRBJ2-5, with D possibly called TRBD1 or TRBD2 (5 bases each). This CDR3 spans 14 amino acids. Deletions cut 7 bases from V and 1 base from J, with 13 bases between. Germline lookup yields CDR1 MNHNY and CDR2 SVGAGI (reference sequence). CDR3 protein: CASNFRDPQETQYF. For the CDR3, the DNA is TGTGCCAGCAACTTCCGGGACCCCCAAGAGACCCAGTACTTC.

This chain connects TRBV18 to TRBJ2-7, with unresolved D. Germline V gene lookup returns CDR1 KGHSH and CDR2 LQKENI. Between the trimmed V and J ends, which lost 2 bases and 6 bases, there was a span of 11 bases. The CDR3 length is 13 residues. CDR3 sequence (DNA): TGTGCCAGCTCACCAGGCTACGGGCCCGAGCAGTACGTC. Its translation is CASSPGYGPEQYV.

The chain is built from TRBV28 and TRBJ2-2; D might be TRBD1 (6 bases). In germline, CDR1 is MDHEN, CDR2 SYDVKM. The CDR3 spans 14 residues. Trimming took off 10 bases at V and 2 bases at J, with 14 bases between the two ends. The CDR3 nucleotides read TGTGCCACAAAGGGGGAGTACAACACCGGGGAGCTGTTTTTT. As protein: CATKGEYNTGELFF.

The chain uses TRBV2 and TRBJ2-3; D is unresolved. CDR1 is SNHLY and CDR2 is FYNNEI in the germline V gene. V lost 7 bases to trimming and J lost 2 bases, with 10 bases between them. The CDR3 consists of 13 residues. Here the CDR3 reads CASTNNPTDTQYF. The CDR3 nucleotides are TGTGCCAGCACTAACAATCCCACAGATACGCAGTATTTT.

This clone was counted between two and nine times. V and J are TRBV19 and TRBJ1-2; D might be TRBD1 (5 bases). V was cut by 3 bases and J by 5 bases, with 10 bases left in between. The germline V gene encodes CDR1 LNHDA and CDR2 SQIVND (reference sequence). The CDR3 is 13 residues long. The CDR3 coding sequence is TGTGCCAGTAGTATCCGTGACAGTTATGGCTACACCTTC. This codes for CASSIRDSYGYTF.

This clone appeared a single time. The CDR3: CSVERSGGVSDTQYF. DNA for the CDR3: TGCAGCGTTGAAAGAAGCGGGGGGGTGTCAGATACGCAGTATTTT. The chain is built from TRBV29-1 and TRBJ2-3; 10 nucleotides line up with TRBD2. J gave up 4 bases and V 2 bases, and 6 bases lay outside the gene matches. The CDR3 totals 15 residues. Germline CDR1 and CDR2: SQVTM and ANQGSEA.

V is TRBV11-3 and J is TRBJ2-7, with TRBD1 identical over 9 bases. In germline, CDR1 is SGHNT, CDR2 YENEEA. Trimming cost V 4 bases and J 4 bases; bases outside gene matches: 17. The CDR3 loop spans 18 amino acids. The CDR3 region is CASSYRGTGTGFEYEQYV. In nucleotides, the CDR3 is TGTGCCAGCAGCTACCGTGGAACCGGGACAGGGTTCGAGTACGAGCAGTACGTC.

CDR3 in amino acids: CASSLGNSGANVLTF. The CDR3 bases are TGTGCCAGCAGCTTAGGGAACTCTGGGGCCAACGTCCTGACTTTC. V usage is TRBV7-6 and J usage is TRBJ2-6, with D uncertain. V lost 1 base to trimming and J lost 0 bases, with 4 bases between them. Germline V gene lookup returns CDR1 SGHVS and CDR2 FNYEAQ. The CDR3 loop spans 15 amino acids.

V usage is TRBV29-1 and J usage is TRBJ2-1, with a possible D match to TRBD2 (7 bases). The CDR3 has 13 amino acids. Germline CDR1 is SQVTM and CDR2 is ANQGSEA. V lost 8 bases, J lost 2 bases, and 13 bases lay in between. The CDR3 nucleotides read TGCAGCCTCGGCGGGGGCCCCTACAATGAGCAGTTCTTC. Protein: CSLGGGPYNEQFF.

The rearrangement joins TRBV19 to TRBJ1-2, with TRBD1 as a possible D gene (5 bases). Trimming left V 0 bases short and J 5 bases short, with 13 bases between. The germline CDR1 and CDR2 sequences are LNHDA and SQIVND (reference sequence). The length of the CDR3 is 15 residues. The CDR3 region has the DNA TGTGCCAGTAGTATAGATAAAGGGACGGTATATGGCTACACCTTC. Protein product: CASSIDKGTVYGYTF.

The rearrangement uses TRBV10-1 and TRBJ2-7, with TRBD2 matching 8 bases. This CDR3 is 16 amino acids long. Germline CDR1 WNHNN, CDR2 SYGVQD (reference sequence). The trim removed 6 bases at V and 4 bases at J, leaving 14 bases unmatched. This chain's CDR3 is CASSLSGSGRLYEQYF. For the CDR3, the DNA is TGCGCCAGCAGCCTCTCGGGGAGCGGGAGACTATACGAGCAGTACTTC.

CDR3 sequence (DNA): TGCGCCAGCAGCCAAGAAGAATCTCGCCGAGGGAACTATGGCTACACCTTC. It is translated as CASSQEESRRGNYGYTF. J is TRBJ1-2 and V is TRBV4-1; D uncertain. Trimming left V 0 bases short and J 2 bases short, with 16 bases between. CDR3 size: 17 residues. The germline V gene encodes CDR1 MGHRA and CDR2 YSYEKL.

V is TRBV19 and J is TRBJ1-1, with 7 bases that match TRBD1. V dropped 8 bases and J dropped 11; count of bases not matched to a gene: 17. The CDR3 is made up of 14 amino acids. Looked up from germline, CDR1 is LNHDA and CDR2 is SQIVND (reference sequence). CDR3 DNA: TGTGCCAGTCGCCCGCCGGACAGGCCCGTTGAGGCTTTCTTT. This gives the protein CASRPPDRPVEAFF. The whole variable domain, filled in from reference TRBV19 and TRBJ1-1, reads DGGITQSPKYLFRKEGQNVTLSCEQNLNHDAMYWYRQDPGQGLRLIYYSQIVNDFQKGDIAEGYSVSREKKESFPLTVTSAQKNPTAFYLCASRPPDRPVEAFFGQGTRLTVV.

The CDR3: CASSFRGGGGYTF. The DNA for the CDR3 is TGTGCCAGCAGCTTCCGGGGCGGTGGTGGCTACACCTTC. This chain connects TRBV7-3 to TRBJ1-2, with D perhaps TRBD1 (5 bases). CDR3 length: 13 residues. The ends were cut back, 3 bases at V and 7 bases at J, with 12 bases in the middle. Germline CDR1 and CDR2: SGHTA and FQGTGA.

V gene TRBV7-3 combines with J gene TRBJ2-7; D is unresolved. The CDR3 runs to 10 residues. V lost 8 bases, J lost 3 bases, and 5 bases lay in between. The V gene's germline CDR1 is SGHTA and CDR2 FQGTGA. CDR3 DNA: TGTGCCAGCCTTGACTACGAGCAGTACTTC. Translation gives CASLDYEQYF.